One T cell receptor beta chain is described in this entry. Its antigen is unidentified. Germline V gene lookup returns CDR1 DFQATT and CDR2 SNEGSKA (reference sequence). The CDR3 consists of 12 residues. This entry belongs to a study of response to subunit inactivated influenza vaccine. Findings and caveats of the study: The study's authors posited that every seasonal influenza vaccination enlists few new T cells.

TCRdb re-analysed the RT-PCR reads in MiXCR, keeping a single row per CDR3 protein. The data contain hundreds of thousands of distinct CDR3 sequences, approximately 15% of them singletons. The sequenced sample was PBMCs from blood, obtained approximately 15 days before vaccination. The origin of this receptor is a man between 45 and 60 years old who received an inactivated influenza vaccine. The chain has TRBV20-1 and TRBJ2-2; D call uncertain. CDR3 nucleotide sequence: TGCAGCCCCCTTGGGCACACCGGGGAGCTGTTTTTT. This codes for CSPLGHTGELFF.